These 13 T cell receptor beta chains were all obtained from the same sample, sequenced in a study of blood T cell repertoires in COVID-19. Sequencing was performed with immunoSEQ multiplex PCR; in TCRdb, only in-frame clones are kept and a portion is missing. The data show around 16,000 clones, with approximately 90% seen just once and roughly 12% held by the top ten. Sequenced: peripheral blood. These receptors all stem from a human donor in a cohort sampled during active COVID-19.

V is TRBV18 and J is TRBJ2-2, with 11 bases that match TRBD1. CDR1 is KGHSH and CDR2 is LQKENI in the germline V gene. The junction had 18 bases not matched to a gene; V was cut back by 0 bases and J by 0 bases. This CDR3 region has 23 residues. CDR3 DNA: TGTGCCAGCTCACCACCAGGGACAGGGGGGCGCGCCTCTCAAGTCGCGAACACCGGGGAGCTGTTTTTT. Translated, it gives CASSPPGTGGRASQVANTGELFF.

The chain is built from TRBV18 and TRBJ1-1, with 7 positions matching TRBD1. V shed 1 base, J shed 11 bases, and the junction held 7 bases outside the gene matches. The CDR3 runs 13 residues. Germline V gene sequence: CDR1 KGHSH, CDR2 LQKENI. In nucleotides, the CDR3 is TGTGCCAGCTCACCACGTCCAACAGGGGAGGCTTTCTTT. Translated: CASSPRPTGEAFF.

The genes are TRBV9 and TRBJ2-1; a possible D gene is TRBD2 (6 bases). CDR3 size: 15 residues. The ends were cut back, 2 bases at V and 2 bases at J, with 11 bases in the middle. The V gene's germline CDR1 is SGDLS and CDR2 YYNGEE. The CDR3 reads CASSVSGPAYNEQFF. DNA of the CDR3: TGTGCCAGCAGCGTTAGCGGTCCAGCCTACAATGAGCAGTTCTTC.

The V gene is TRBV30, the J gene TRBJ1-6; no definite D call. The CDR3 consists of 13 residues. Germline-derived CDR1 and CDR2 are GTSNPN and SVGIG (reference sequence). V dropped 0 bases and J dropped 8 bases, with 8 bases sitting between them. The DNA for the CDR3 is TGTGCCTGGAGTGTCGGGTTGGATTCACCCCTCCACTTT. Amino acids: CAWSVGLDSPLHF.

J is TRBJ1-5 and V is TRBV6-5; D not certain. This CDR3 contains 13 residues. Between the trimmed V and J ends, which lost 8 bases and 4 bases, there was a span of 12 bases. In germline, CDR1 is MNHEY, CDR2 SVGAGI. The CDR3 bases are TGTGCCAGCTCCCTAGGAGAGAATCAGCCCCAGCATTTT. It yields the protein CASSLGENQPQHF.

The chain links TRBV19 to TRBJ2-7; 8 nucleotides match TRBD1. The V gene end was trimmed by 4 bases and the J gene end by 5 bases; junction bases not matched to a gene: 7. The CDR3 sequence is 14 residues long. CDR1 and CDR2 (germline): LNHDA, SQIVND (reference sequence). The CDR3 coding sequence is TGTGCCAGTAGTAAGGACAGGGATCTTAACGAGCAGTACTTC. Its translation: CASSKDRDLNEQYF. Looking up the rest from reference TRBV19 and TRBJ2-7 gives the full variable domain: DGGITQSPKYLFRKEGQNVTLSCEQNLNHDAMYWYRQDPGQGLRLIYYSQIVNDFQKGDIAEGYSVSREKKESFPLTVTSAQKNPTAFYLCASSKDRDLNEQYFGPGTRLTVT.

The rearrangement links TRBV11-2 to TRBJ2-7; D remains unclear. The CDR3 covers 12 residues. V gave up 6 bases and J gave up 4 bases, with 10 bases separating them. Germline CDR1 SGHAT, CDR2 FQNNGV. The CDR3 sequence: CASSRVGYEQYF. The CDR3 nucleotides read TGTGCCAGCAGTCGAGTCGGTTACGAGCAGTACTTC.

The DNA for the CDR3 is TGTGCCAGCAGTTTGGAGGGGCGGACGCCCCAGCATTTT. Its translation is CASSLEGRTPQHF. The chain carries TRBV6-2 or TRBV6-3 and TRBJ1-5, with D perhaps TRBD1 (5 bases). The CDR3 sequence is 13 residues long. Germline-derived CDR1 and CDR2 are MNHEY and SVGEGT. V was trimmed by 4 bases and J by 9 bases, leaving 13 bases between them.

This clone came up once. This chain joins TRBV10-2 and TRBJ2-7; D is possibly TRBD2 (5 bases). Trimming took off 5 bases at V and 0 bases at J, with 8 bases between the two ends. Germline CDR1 and CDR2: WSHSY and SAAADI. The CDR3 has 13 residues. This CDR3 is CASSRGSSYEQYF. CDR3 sequence (DNA): TGCGCCAGCAGTCGGGGAAGCTCCTACGAGCAGTACTTC.

J is TRBJ1-2 and V is TRBV6-5; 8 nucleotides line up with TRBD1. Germline V CDR1 and CDR2: MNHEY, SVGAGI. V gave up 6 bases and J gave up 8 bases; unmatched junction bases: 14. This CDR3 is built from 15 residues. CDR3 in DNA: TGTGCCAGCAGCAGCCTCGCAGGGGGCGCCCGGGGCTACACCTTC. Translated, it gives CASSSLAGGARGYTF.

J is TRBJ1-1 and V is TRBV5-8; D is perhaps TRBD1 (5 bases). Germline V gives CDR1 SGHTS, CDR2 YDEGEE. There are 13 residues in the CDR3. Trimming took 2 bases from V and 1 from J, leaving 6 bases between them. The CDR3 reads CASSFDRNTEAFF. CDR3 bases: TGTGCCAGCAGCTTTGACAGGAACACTGAAGCTTTCTTT.

The chain recombines TRBV14 with TRBJ2-7; D is unclear. Germline CDR1 SGHDN, CDR2 FVKESK. The V end was cut by 0 bases, the J end by 3 bases, with 9 bases between. This CDR3 comprises 14 residues. The CDR3 sequence: CASSQDNGFYEQYF. The CDR3 nucleotides read TGTGCCAGCAGCCAAGATAACGGGTTCTACGAGCAGTACTTC.

This chain uses TRBV6-5 with TRBJ2-7; 7 nucleotides match TRBD1. V dropped 4 bases and J dropped 9; count of bases not matched to a gene: 15. This CDR3 has 15 amino acids. The germline V gene has CDR1 MNHEY and CDR2 SVGAGI. CDR3 region: CASSSFQGDRLWQYF. The CDR3 nucleotides read TGTGCCAGCAGTTCATTCCAGGGGGACAGACTTTGGCAGTACTTC.